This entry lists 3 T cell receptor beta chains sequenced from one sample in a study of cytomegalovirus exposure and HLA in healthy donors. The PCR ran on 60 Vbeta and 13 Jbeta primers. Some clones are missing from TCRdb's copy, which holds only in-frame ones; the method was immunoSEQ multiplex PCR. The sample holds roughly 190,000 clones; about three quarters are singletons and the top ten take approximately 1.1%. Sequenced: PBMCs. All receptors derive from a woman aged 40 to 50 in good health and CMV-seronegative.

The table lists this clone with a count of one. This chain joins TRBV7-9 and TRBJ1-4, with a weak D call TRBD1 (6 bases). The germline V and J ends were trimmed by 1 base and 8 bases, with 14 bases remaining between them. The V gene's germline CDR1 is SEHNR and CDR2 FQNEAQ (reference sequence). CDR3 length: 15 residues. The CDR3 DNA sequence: TGTGCCAGCAGCTTAGACAGGGAACCGCAGGAAAAACTGTTTTTT. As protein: CASSLDREPQEKLFF. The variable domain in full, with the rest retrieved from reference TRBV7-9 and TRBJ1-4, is DTGVSQNPRHKITKRGQNVTFRCDPISEHNRLYWYRQTLGQGPEFLTYFQNEAQLEKSRLLSDRFSAERPKGSFSTLEIQRTEQGDSAMYLCASSLDREPQEKLFFGSGTQLSVL.

The CDR3, as DNA: TGTGCCATCAGTGAGTCAACAGGGGGCGTCTATGGCTACACCTTC. This translates into CAISESTGGVYGYTF. V usage is TRBV10-3 and J usage is TRBJ1-2; 9 bases align to TRBD1. Germline V gene lookup returns CDR1 ENHRY and CDR2 SYGVKD. CDR3 length equals 15 residues. V dropped 0 bases and J dropped 4; count of bases not matched to a gene: 3.

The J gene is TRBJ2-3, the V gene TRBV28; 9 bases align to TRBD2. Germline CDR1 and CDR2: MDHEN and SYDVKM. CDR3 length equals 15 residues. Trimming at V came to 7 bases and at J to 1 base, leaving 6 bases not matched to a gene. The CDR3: CASIGLARRTDTQYF. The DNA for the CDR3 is TGTGCCAGCATTGGACTAGCGCGGCGCACAGATACGCAGTATTTT.